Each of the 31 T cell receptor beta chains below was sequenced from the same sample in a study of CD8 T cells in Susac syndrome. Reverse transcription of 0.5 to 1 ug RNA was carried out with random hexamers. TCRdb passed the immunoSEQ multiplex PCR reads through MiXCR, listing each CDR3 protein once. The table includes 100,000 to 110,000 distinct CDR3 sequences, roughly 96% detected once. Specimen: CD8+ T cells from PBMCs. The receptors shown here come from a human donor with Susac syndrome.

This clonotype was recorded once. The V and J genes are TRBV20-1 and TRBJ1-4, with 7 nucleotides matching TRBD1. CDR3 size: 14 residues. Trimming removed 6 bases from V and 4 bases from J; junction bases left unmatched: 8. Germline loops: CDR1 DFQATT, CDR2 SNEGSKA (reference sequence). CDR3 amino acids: CSAVGTAINEKLFF. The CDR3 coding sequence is TGCAGTGCCGTCGGGACAGCAATTAATGAAAAACTGTTTTTT.

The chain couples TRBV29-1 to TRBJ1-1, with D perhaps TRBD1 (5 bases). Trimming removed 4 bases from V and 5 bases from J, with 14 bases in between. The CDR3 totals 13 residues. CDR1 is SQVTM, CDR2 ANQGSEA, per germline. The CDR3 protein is CSVAPSGGTEAFF. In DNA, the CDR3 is TGCAGCGTTGCCCCCAGCGGGGGGACTGAAGCTTTCTTT.

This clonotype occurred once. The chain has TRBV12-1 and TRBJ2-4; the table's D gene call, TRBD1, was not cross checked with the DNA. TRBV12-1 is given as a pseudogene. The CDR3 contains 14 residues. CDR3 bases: TGTGCCAGCAGCTTTGCCGGGGCAGGTGACATTCAGTACTTC. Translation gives CASSFAGAGDIQYF.

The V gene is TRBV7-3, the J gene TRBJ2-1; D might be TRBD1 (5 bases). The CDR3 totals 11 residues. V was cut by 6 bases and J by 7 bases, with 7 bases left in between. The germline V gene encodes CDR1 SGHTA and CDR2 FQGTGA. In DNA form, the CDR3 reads TGTGCCAGCAGTCAGGGAAATGAGCAGTTCTTC. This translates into CASSQGNEQFF.

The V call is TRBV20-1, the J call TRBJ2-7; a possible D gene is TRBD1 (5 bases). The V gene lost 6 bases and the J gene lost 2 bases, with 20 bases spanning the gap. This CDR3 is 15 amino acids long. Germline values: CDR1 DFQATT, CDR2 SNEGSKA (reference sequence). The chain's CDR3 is CSAMDMEVYPYEQYF. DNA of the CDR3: TGCAGTGCCATGGACATGGAAGTCTACCCCTACGAGCAGTACTTC.

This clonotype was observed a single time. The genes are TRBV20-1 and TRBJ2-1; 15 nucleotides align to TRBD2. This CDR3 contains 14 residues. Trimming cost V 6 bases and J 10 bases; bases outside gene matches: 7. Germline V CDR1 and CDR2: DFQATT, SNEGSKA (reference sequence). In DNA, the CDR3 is TGCAGTGCGAAAGGGACTAGCGGGAGGAACGAGCAGTTCTTC. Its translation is CSAKGTSGRNEQFF.

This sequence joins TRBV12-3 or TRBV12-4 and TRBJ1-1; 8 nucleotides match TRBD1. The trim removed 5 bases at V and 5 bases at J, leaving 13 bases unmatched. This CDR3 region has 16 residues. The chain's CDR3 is CASSPGQALRLTEAFF. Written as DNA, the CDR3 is TGTGCCAGCAGTCCGGGACAGGCACTCAGGTTGACTGAAGCTTTCTTT.

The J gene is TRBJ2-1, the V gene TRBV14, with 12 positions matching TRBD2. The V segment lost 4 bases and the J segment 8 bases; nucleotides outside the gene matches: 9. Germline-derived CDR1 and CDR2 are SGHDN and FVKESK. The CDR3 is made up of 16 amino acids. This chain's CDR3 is CASSRPTSGRKDEQFF. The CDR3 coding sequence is TGTGCCAGCAGCCGACCTACTAGCGGGAGGAAGGATGAGCAGTTCTTC.

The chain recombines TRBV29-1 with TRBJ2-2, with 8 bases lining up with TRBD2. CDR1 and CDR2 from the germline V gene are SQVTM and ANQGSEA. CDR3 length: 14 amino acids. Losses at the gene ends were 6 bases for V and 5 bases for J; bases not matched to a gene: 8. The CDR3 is CSVPGTRRTGELFF. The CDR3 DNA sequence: TGCAGCGTCCCTGGGACTAGAAGGACCGGGGAGCTGTTTTTT.

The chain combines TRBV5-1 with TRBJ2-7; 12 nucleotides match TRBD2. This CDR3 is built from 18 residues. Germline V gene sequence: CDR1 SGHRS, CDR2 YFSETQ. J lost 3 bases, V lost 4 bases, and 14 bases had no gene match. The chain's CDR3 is CASSRLTSGSPAGYEQYF. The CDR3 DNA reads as TGCGCCAGCAGCCGCCTGACTAGCGGGAGCCCAGCAGGCTACGAGCAGTACTTC.

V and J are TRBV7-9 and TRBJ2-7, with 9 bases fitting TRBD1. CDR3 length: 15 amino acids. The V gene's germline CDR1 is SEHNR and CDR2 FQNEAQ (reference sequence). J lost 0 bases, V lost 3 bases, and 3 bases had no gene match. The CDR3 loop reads CASSLGQGSSYEQYF. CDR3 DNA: TGTGCCAGCAGCTTGGGACAGGGAAGCTCCTACGAGCAGTACTTC. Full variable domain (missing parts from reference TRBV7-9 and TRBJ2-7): DTGVSQNPRHKITKRGQNVTFRCDPISEHNRLYWYRQTLGQGPEFLTYFQNEAQLEKSRLLSDRFSAERPKGSFSTLEIQRTEQGDSAMYLCASSLGQGSSYEQYFGPGTRLTVT.

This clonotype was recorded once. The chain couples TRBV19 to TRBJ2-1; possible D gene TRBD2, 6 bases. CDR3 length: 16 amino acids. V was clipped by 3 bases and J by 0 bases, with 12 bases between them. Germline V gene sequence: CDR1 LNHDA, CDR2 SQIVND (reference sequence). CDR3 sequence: CASSIGGTSSYNEQFF. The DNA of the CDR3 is TGTGCCAGTAGTATCGGCGGGACCTCCTCCTACAATGAGCAGTTCTTC.

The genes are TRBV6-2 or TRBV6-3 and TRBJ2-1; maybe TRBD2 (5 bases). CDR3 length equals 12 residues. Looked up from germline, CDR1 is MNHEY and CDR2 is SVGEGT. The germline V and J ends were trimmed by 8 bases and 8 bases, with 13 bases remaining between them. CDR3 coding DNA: TGTGCCAGCGCGGGCGGGTACGATGAGCAGTTCTTC. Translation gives CASAGGYDEQFF.

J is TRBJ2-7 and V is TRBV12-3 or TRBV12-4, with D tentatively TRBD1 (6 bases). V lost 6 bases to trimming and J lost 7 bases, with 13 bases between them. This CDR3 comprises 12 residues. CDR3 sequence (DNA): TGTGCCAGCAGCTATGGACAGTCTGAGCAGTACTTC. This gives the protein CASSYGQSEQYF.

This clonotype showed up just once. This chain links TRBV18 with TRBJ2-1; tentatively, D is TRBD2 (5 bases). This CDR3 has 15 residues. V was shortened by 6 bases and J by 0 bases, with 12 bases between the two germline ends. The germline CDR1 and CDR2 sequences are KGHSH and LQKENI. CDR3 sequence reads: CASSPAEGSYNEQFF. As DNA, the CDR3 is TGTGCCAGCTCCCCGGCTGAGGGCTCCTACAATGAGCAGTTCTTC.

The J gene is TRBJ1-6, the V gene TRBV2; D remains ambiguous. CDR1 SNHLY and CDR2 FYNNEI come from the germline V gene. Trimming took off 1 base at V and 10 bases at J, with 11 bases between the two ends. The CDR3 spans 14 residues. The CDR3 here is CASSEGWGESPLHF. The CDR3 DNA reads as TGTGCCAGCAGTGAAGGGTGGGGTGAATCACCCCTCCACTTT.

CDR3 sequence reads: CASSLVDGNIQYF. The CDR3 DNA is TGTGCCAGCAGCTTGGTGGACGGGAACATTCAGTACTTC. The chain is built from TRBV7-9 and TRBJ2-4; no definite D call. There are 13 residues in the CDR3. Germline CDR1 is SEHNR and CDR2 is FQNEAQ (reference sequence). The V gene lost 3 bases and the J gene lost 7 bases, with 10 bases spanning the gap.

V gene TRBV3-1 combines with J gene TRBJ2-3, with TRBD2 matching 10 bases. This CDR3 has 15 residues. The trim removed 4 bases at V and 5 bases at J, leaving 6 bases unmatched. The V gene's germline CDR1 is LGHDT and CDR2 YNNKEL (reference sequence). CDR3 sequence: CASSRRSGREDTQYF. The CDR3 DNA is TGTGCCAGCAGCCGGAGGAGCGGGAGGGAAGATACGCAGTATTTT.

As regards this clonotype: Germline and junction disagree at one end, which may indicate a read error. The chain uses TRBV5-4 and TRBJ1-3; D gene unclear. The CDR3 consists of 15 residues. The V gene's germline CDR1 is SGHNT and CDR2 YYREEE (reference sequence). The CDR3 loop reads CASSLGGASRNTIYF. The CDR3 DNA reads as TGTGCCAGCAGCTTGGGGGGAGCCTCTAGAAACACCATATATTTT.

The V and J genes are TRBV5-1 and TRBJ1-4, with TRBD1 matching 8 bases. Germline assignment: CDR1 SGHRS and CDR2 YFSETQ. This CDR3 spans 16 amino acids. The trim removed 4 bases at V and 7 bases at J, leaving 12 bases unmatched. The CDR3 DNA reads TGCGCCAGCAGCCTTCCACCCCAGGGGGCGGGTGAAAAACTGTTTTTT. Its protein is CASSLPPQGAGEKLFF. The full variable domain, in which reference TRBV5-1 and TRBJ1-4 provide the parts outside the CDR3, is KAGVTQTPRYLIKTRGQQVTLSCSPISGHRSVSWYQQTPGQGLQFLFEYFSETQRNKGNFPGRFSGRQFSNSRSEMNVSTLELGDSALYLCASSLPPQGAGEKLFFGSGTQLSVL.

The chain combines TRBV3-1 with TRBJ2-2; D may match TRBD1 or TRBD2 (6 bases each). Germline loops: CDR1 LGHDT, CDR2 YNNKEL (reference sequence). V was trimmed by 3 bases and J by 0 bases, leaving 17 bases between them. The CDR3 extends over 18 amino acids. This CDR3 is CASSHEQTGASNTGELFF. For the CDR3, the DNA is TGTGCCAGCAGCCACGAACAAACGGGGGCCTCGAACACCGGGGAGCTGTTTTTT. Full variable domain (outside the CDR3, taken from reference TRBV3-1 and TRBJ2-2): DTAVSQTPKYLVTQMGNDKSIKCEQNLGHDTMYWYKQDSKKFLKIMFSYNNKELIINETVPNRFSPKSPDKAHLNLHINSLELGDSAVYFCASSHEQTGASNTGELFFGEGSRLTVL.

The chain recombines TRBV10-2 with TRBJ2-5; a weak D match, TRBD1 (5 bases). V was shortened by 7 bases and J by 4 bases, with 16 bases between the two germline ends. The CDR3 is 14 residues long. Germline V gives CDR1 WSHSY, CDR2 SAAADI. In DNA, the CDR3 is TGCGCCAGCACCGGACCCCAGGGTGGAGAGACCCAGTACTTC. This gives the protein CASTGPQGGETQYF.

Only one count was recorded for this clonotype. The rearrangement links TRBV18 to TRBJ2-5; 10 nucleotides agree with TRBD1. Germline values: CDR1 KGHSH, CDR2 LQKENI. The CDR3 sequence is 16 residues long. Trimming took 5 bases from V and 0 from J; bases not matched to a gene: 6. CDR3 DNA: TGTGCCAGCTCAGAGGGACAGGGGCTATACCAAGAGACCCAGTACTTC. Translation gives CASSEGQGLYQETQYF. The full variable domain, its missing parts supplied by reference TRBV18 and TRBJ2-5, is NAGVMQNPRHLVRRRGQEARLRCSPMKGHSHVYWYRQLPEEGLKFMVYLQKENIIDESGMPKERFSAEFPKEGPSILRIQQVVRGDSAAYFCASSEGQGLYQETQYFGPGTRLLVL.

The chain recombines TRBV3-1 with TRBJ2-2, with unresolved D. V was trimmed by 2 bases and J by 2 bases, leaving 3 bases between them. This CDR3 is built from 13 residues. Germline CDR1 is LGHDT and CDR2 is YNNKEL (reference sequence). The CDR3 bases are TGTGCCAGCAGCCAATTCAACACCGGGGAGCTGTTTTTT. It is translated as CASSQFNTGELFF.

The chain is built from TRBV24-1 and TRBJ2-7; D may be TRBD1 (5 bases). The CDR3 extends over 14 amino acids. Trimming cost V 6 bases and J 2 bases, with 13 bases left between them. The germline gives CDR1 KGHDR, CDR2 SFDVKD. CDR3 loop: CATSPTGRAYEQYF. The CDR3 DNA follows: TGTGCCACCAGTCCCACAGGAAGGGCCTACGAGCAGTACTTC.

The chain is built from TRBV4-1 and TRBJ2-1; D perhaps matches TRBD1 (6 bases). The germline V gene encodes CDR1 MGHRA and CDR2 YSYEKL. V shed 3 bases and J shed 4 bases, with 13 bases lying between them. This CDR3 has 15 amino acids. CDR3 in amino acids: CASSHSAGVYNEQFF. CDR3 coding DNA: TGCGCCAGCAGCCATTCAGCAGGGGTATACAATGAGCAGTTCTTC.

CDR3 amino acids: CASRDPSTGGKQYF. The CDR3 DNA sequence: TGTGCCAGCAGAGACCCTTCGACAGGGGGAAAGCAGTACTTC. This chain links TRBV27 with TRBJ2-7; TRBD1 agrees at 9 bases. The CDR3 is 14 amino acids. Looked up from germline, CDR1 is MNHEY and CDR2 is SMNVEV (reference sequence). After removal of 6 bases from V and 8 bases from J, the junction contained 11 bases not matched to a gene.

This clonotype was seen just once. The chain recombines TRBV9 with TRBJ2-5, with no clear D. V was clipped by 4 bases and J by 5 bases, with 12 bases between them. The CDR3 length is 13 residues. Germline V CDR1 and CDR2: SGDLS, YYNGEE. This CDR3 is CASSPLYSETQYF. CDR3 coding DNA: TGTGCCAGCAGCCCCCTTTACTCCGAGACCCAGTACTTC. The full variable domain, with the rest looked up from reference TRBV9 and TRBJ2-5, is DSGVTQTPKHLITATGQRVTLRCSPRSGDLSVYWYQQSLDQGLQFLIQYYNGEERAKGNILERFSAQQFPDLHSELNLSSLELGDSALYFCASSPLYSETQYFGPGTRLLVL.

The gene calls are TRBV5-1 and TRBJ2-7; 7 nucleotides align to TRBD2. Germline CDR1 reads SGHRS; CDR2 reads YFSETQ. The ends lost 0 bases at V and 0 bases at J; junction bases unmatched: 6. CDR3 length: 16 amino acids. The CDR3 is CASSLGAGDGSYEQYF. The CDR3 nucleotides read TGCGCCAGCAGCTTGGGGGCGGGAGATGGCTCCTACGAGCAGTACTTC.

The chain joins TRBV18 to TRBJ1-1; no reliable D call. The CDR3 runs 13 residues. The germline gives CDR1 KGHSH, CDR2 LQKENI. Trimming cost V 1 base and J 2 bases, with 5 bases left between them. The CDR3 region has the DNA TGTGCCAGCTCACCACTTCTTAACACTGAAGCTTTCTTT. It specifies CASSPLLNTEAFF.

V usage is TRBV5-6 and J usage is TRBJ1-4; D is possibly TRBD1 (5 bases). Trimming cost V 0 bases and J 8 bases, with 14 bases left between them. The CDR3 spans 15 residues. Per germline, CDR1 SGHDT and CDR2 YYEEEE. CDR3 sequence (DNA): TGTGCCAGCAGCTTGGGGGGACGAGCCGTGGAAAAACTGTTTTTT. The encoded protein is CASSLGGRAVEKLFF.